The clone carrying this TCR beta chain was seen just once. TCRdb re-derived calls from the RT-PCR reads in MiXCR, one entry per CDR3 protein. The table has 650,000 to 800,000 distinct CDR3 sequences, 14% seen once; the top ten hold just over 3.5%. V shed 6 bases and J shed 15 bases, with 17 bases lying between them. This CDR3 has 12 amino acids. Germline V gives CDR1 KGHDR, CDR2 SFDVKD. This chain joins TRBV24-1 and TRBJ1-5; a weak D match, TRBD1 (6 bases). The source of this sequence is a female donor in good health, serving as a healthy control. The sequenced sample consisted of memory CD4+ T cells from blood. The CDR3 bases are TGTGCCACCAGTCGGTCTACAGGGCCCACGCATTTT. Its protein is CATSRSTGPTHF.